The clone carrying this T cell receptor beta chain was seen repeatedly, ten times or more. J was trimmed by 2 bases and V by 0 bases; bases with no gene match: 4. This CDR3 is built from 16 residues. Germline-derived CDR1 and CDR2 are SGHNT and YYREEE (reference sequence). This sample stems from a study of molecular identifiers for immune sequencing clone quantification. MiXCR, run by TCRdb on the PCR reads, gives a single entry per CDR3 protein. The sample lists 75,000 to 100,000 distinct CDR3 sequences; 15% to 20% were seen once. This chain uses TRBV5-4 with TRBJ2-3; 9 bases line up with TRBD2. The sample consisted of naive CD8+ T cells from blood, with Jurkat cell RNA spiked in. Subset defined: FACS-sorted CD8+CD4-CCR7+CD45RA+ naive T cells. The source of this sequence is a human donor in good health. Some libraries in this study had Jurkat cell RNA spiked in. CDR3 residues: CASSLGLAEITDTQYF. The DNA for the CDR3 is TGTGCCAGCAGCTTGGGACTAGCGGAGATCACAGATACGCAGTATTTT.